Presented here are 29 T cell receptor beta chains from one specimen sequenced in a study of tissue T cells after allogeneic stem cell transplantation. Generated by immunoSEQ multiplex PCR, the TCRdb table keeps only in-frame clones and is missing some. The sample carries approximately 22,000 clones, about two thirds recorded once. The sample comprised spleen. The receptors were gathered from a female BALB/c mouse in good health. As its MHC haplotype, the strain has H2-d.

In the case of this clone: The gene names given are mouse names. From the germline J gene comes the end of the CDR3, since the read stops 1 residue before it. The rearrangement links TRBV13-2 to TRBJ1-5; D not resolved. This CDR3 has 14 residues. Trimming took 1 base from V and 0 from J, leaving 5 bases between them. Germline V lookup: CDR1 NNHNN, CDR2 SYGAGS (reference sequence). The covered CDR3 bases are TGTGCCAGCGGTGATAACACTAACAACCAGGCTCCGCTT. This translates into CASGDNTNNQAPL. The whole CDR3 protein is CASGDNTNNQAPLF.

A note on this clone: Mouse gene names and germline throughout. The read is 1 residue too short to cover the CDR3 end, so that end is filled in from the germline J gene. V is TRBV2 and J is TRBJ2-3; 9 nucleotides align to TRBD2. CDR3 length equals 17 residues. V shed 0 bases, J shed 0 bases, and the junction held 4 bases outside the gene matches. Germline V CDR1 and CDR2: LGHNA, YSYQKL. The covered CDR3 bases are TGTGCCAGCAGCCAAGAGACTGGGGGCCTTAGTGCAGAAACGCTGTAT. It is translated as CASSQETGGLSAETLY. The CDR3 reads in full as CASSQETGGLSAETLYF.

A note on this clone: Mouse names are used for the genes. The CDR3 extends 1 residue past the end of the read, so its final part is completed from the germline J gene. The V and J genes are TRBV5 and TRBJ1-3; no reliable D call. V gave up 0 bases and J gave up 0 bases, with 6 bases separating them. CDR3 length equals 15 residues. The germline gives CDR1 LGHNA, CDR2 YNLKQL (reference sequence). The CDR3 DNA, read in part, is TGTGCCAGCAGCCAAGATCCCAGTTCTGGAAATACGCTCTAT. This translates into CASSQDPSSGNTLY. The entire CDR3 protein reads CASSQDPSSGNTLYF.

A single count supports this clone. Gene labels here are mouse ones. The read is 1 residue too short to cover the CDR3 end, so that end is filled in from the germline J gene. The rearrangement uses TRBV3 and TRBJ2-1, with TRBD2 identical over 11 bases. Germline V lookup: CDR1 SNHLY, CDR2 FYNGKV (reference sequence). There are 18 residues in the CDR3. The V and J ends lost 1 base and 1 base, in that order; junction bases with no gene match: 6. The CDR3 sequence: CASSLEGLGVLNYAEQFF. The CDR3 bases that were read are TGTGCCAGCAGCTTAGAGGGACTGGGGGTTCTCAACTATGCTGAGCAGTTC.

As regards this clone: Gene names denote mouse genes. The missing CDR3 end, 1 residue past where the read stops, is filled in from the germline J gene. The rearrangement links TRBV20 to TRBJ1-4; D gene uncertain. Germline CDR1 GFQATS, CDR2 STVNSAI. The CDR3 is made up of 14 amino acids. V was trimmed by 0 bases and J by 2 bases, leaving 7 bases between them. CDR3 DNA, as far as it was read: TGTGGTGCTAGGGAAGCCAGATCCAACGAAAGATTATTT. This encodes CGAREARSNERLF. The full-length CDR3 reads as CGAREARSNERLFF.

As for this clone: Gene names and germline match the mouse. Sequencing ends 1 residue short of the CDR3 end; the germline J gene provides the rest. V is TRBV17 and J is TRBJ1-1; possibly TRBD1 for D (5 bases). Germline-derived CDR1 and CDR2 are MNHDT and YYDKIL. Trimming took 6 bases from V and 4 from J, leaving 6 bases between them. The CDR3 sequence is 11 residues long. This chain's CDR3 is CASRGGTEVFF. Partial CDR3 DNA: TGTGCTAGCAGGGGGGGCACAGAAGTCTTC.

Notes on this clone: The gene symbols are mouse symbols. The read gets to within 1 residue of the CDR3 end, and the germline J gene fills in the rest. This rearrangement joins TRBV13-3 to TRBJ2-1, with 10 bases lining up with TRBD2. CDR3 length: 15 residues. V dropped 3 bases and J dropped 3; count of bases not matched to a gene: 3. Germline loops: CDR1 NNHDY, CDR2 SYVADS. CDR3 residues: CASSGLGGPYAEQFF. The sequenced CDR3 bases are TGTGCCAGCAGTGGACTGGGGGGCCCCTATGCTGAGCAGTTC.

This clone has just one count. Gene names are mouse gene names. Read coverage stops 1 residue before the CDR3 terminus; the germline J gene supplies the remainder. V is TRBV2 and J is TRBJ2-1, with 7 positions matching TRBD2. The junction had 3 bases not matched to a gene; V was cut back by 3 bases and J by 1 base. CDR1 LGHNA and CDR2 YSYQKL come from the germline V gene. This CDR3 comprises 15 residues. The CDR3 loop reads CASSHTGVNYAEQFF. The sequenced part of the CDR3 DNA is TGTGCCAGCAGCCACACTGGGGTAAACTATGCTGAGCAGTTC.

As regards this clone: Mouse gene names and germline throughout. The sequence runs out 1 residue before the end of the CDR3; the remainder is reconstructed from the germline J gene. The chain links TRBV13-1 to TRBJ2-4; D remains ambiguous. This CDR3 is built from 13 residues. V gave up 5 bases and J gave up 3 bases, with 10 bases separating them. CDR1 and CDR2 (germline): NSHNY, SYGAGN. The sequenced part of the CDR3 DNA is TGTGCCAGCAGGACGGCGAGCCAAAACACCTTGTAC. This gives the protein CASRTASQNTLY. The whole CDR3 protein reads CASRTASQNTLYF.

A word on this clone: The gene names here belong to mouse. The read stops 1 residue short of the end of the CDR3; the missing end is completed from the germline J gene. The rearrangement joins TRBV20 to TRBJ2-4; 10 bases fit TRBD2. The CDR3 is 15 amino acids. Germline CDR1 is GFQATS and CDR2 is STVNSAI. Germline trimming cut 0 bases from V and 1 base from J; bases unmatched to any gene: 1. The CDR3 here is CGARETGGGQNTLYF. The covered CDR3 bases are TGTGGTGCTAGGGAAACTGGGGGGGGTCAAAACACCTTGTAC.

In this sample, this clone turned up a few times. Gene and germline names: mouse. The read ends 1 residue early relative to the CDR3; the germline J gene fills the gap. The chain joins TRBV13-1 to TRBJ2-7, with 7 bases fitting TRBD1. In germline, CDR1 is NSHNY, CDR2 SYGAGN. The CDR3 runs to 13 residues. V lost 4 bases and J lost 0; bases outside the gene matches: 1. CDR3: CASSRQGSYEQYF. CDR3 bases read: TGTGCCAGCAGTCGACAGGGCTCCTATGAACAGTAC.

Turning to this clone: Here the gene names and germline are mouse. The observed sequence ends 1 residue before the CDR3 terminus, with the missing tail filled in from the germline J gene. The chain employs TRBV13-3 and TRBJ1-3; D remains ambiguous. Deletions cut 1 base from V and 0 bases from J, with 2 bases between. The germline gives CDR1 NNHDY, CDR2 SYVADS. The CDR3 is 13 amino acids. CDR3 DNA (partial): TGTGCCAGCAGTGATCTTTCTGGAAATACGCTCTAT. Translation gives CASSDLSGNTLY. The whole CDR3 protein reads CASSDLSGNTLYF.

This clone was seen more than once but under ten times. Mouse gene names and germline throughout. The CDR3 goes on 1 residue after the read ends, and that part is filled in from the germline J gene. V and J are TRBV2 and TRBJ1-5; D is uncertain. The CDR3 has 16 amino acids. The V and J ends lost 0 bases and 3 bases respectively, with 12 bases between them. In germline, CDR1 is LGHNA, CDR2 YSYQKL. The CDR3 spells CASSQEWGWGNQAPLF. The part of the CDR3 DNA that was read is TGTGCCAGCAGCCAAGAATGGGGATGGGGCAACCAGGCTCCGCTT.

A word on this clone: The germline and genes are mouse ones. Read coverage stops 1 residue before the CDR3 terminus; the germline J gene supplies the remainder. V usage is TRBV5 and J usage is TRBJ2-5; 7 nucleotides line up with TRBD1. CDR1 is LGHNA, CDR2 YNLKQL, per germline (reference sequence). Unmatched junction bases numbered 0, after V lost 2 bases and J lost 4 bases. CDR3 length: 13 amino acids. The part of the CDR3 DNA that was read is TGTGCCAGCAGCCAACAGGGGGAAGACACCCAGTAC. Its protein product is CASSQQGEDTQY. From start to end, the CDR3 is CASSQQGEDTQYF.

As concerns this clone: The gene symbols are mouse symbols. Read data end 1 residue before the CDR3 end; the end is taken from the germline J gene. The gene calls are TRBV13-2 and TRBJ1-5; no clear D gene. Germline values: CDR1 NNHNN, CDR2 SYGAGS (reference sequence). CDR3 size: 14 residues. Trimming cost V 0 bases and J 2 bases, with 6 bases left between them. CDR3 protein: CASGDEGYNQAPLF. Incomplete CDR3 DNA: TGTGCCAGCGGTGATGAGGGATACAACCAGGCTCCGCTT.

On this clone itself: Gene names are the mouse ones. The CDR3 is cut off 1 residue early in the read; its end comes from the germline J gene. The V call is TRBV29, the J call TRBJ1-1; D ambiguous. Trimming removed 2 bases at V and 0 bases at J, with 4 bases between. The CDR3 is made up of 13 amino acids. From germline, CDR1 is MSHET and CDR2 SYDVDS. The CDR3: CASSLQANTEVFF. The CDR3 bases that were read are TGTGCTAGCAGTTTACAGGCAAACACAGAAGTCTTC.

This clone was recorded once. Gene names follow the mouse nomenclature. Sequencing ends 1 residue short of the CDR3 end; the germline J gene provides the rest. The rearrangement links TRBV13-2 to TRBJ1-3; no clear D. The CDR3 is made up of 13 amino acids. Germline V gene sequence: CDR1 NNHNN, CDR2 SYGAGS (reference sequence). The V end was cut by 5 bases, the J end by 0 bases, with 6 bases between. The part of the CDR3 DNA that was read is TGTGCCAGCGGCCAGGATTCTGGAAATACGCTCTAT. Translation: CASGQDSGNTLY. The whole CDR3 protein reads CASGQDSGNTLYF.

Worth noting for this clone: Gene names and germline match the mouse. The read halts 1 residue ahead of the CDR3 end, with the missing end drawn from the germline J gene. This rearrangement joins TRBV14 to TRBJ1-5; perhaps TRBD1 as D (6 bases). The germline V and J ends were trimmed by 5 bases and 3 bases, with 12 bases remaining between them. The CDR3 is made up of 14 amino acids. Germline V lookup: CDR1 SGHDT, CDR2 FRDEAV. CDR3 amino acids: CASSQTGGNQAPLF. The CDR3 DNA, read in part, is TGTGCCAGCAGCCAGACAGGAGGCAACCAGGCTCCGCTT.

On this clone: Gene names refer to mouse genes. Read sequence stops 1 residue before the CDR3 end, and the germline J gene provides the missing end. The chain carries TRBV19 and TRBJ2-5, with D unresolved. Germline CDR1 and CDR2: FNHDT and SITEND (reference sequence). CDR3 size: 11 residues. V was clipped by 1 base and J by 6 bases, with 3 bases between them. CDR3 amino acids: CASSIYDTQYF. The covered CDR3 bases are TGTGCCAGCAGTATATACGACACCCAGTAC.

Only a few counts were recorded for this clone. Genes and germline come from the mouse. The DNA ends 1 residue before the CDR3 does, and the rest of the CDR3 is filled in from the germline J gene. V is TRBV12-2 and J is TRBJ2-7, with 11 bases lining up with TRBD2. CDR1 SGHLS and CDR2 HYDKME come from the germline V gene. V lost 1 base and J lost 5; bases outside the gene matches: 3. The CDR3 sequence is 14 residues long. CDR3: CASSLTGGADEQYF. The part of the CDR3 DNA that was read is TGTGCCAGCTCTCTAACTGGGGGGGCGGATGAACAGTAC.

Points on this clone: Gene and germline names: mouse. The read terminates 1 residue ahead of where the CDR3 ends, so the germline J gene completes it. V is TRBV5 and J is TRBJ1-1; D is uncertain. V lost 0 bases and J 6 bases, leaving 8 bases between the germline ends. CDR3 length: 13 residues. Looked up from germline, CDR1 is LGHNA and CDR2 is YNLKQL (reference sequence). The sequenced part of the CDR3 DNA is TGTGCCAGCAGCCAAGATCCCCAGTCAGAAGTCTTC. This translates into CASSQDPQSEVF. In full, the CDR3 is CASSQDPQSEVFF.

A remark on this clone: Germline and genes here are mouse. The read gets to within 1 residue of the CDR3 end, and the germline J gene fills in the rest. The chain combines TRBV29 with TRBJ1-5; TRBD1 aligns across 7 bases. Germline CDR1 reads MSHET; CDR2 reads SYDVDS. Trimming at V came to 5 bases and at J to 0 bases, leaving 4 bases not matched to a gene. The length of the CDR3 is 15 residues. CDR3 in amino acids: CASSQGGHNNQAPLF. The sequenced part of the CDR3 DNA is TGTGCTAGCAGTCAGGGGGGACATAACAACCAGGCTCCGCTT.

As concerns this clone: Mouse names are used for the genes. The read terminates 1 residue before the CDR3 end, so the remaining end is supplied by the germline J gene. The chain uses TRBV1 and TRBJ2-3, with 8 bases matching TRBD2. Per the germline V gene, CDR1 is NSQYPW and CDR2 is LRSPGD (reference sequence). Germline trimming cut 4 bases from V and 4 bases from J; bases unmatched to any gene: 1. The CDR3 spans 13 residues. CDR3 bases read: TGCACCTGCAGTGGGACTGGGACAGAAACGCTGTAT. This codes for CTCSGTGTETLY. The full CDR3 reads CTCSGTGTETLYF.

Comments on this clone: The germline and genes are mouse ones. Read sequence stops 1 residue before the CDR3 end, and the germline J gene provides the missing end. The chain uses TRBV2 and TRBJ2-2, with TRBD2 matching 11 bases. Germline V gene data show CDR1 as LGHNA and CDR2 as YSYQKL. J lost 2 bases, V lost 4 bases, and 0 bases had no gene match. The CDR3 has 15 amino acids. The CDR3 sequence is CASSRDWGNTGQLYF. The part of the CDR3 DNA that was read is TGTGCCAGCAGCCGGGACTGGGGGAACACCGGGCAGCTCTAC.

As regards this clone: Gene labels here are mouse ones. The sequence runs out 1 residue before the end of the CDR3; the remainder is reconstructed from the germline J gene. The rearrangement links TRBV13-2 to TRBJ2-7, with 9 bases fitting TRBD2. The CDR3 loop spans 14 amino acids. V was pared by 2 bases and J by 4 bases, with 4 bases of the junction left unmatched. The germline CDR1 and CDR2 sequences are NNHNN and SYGAGS (reference sequence). The CDR3 bases that were read are TGTGCCAGCGGTGAATGGGGGGGCGCTTATGAACAGTAC. It codes for CASGEWGGAYEQY. The entire CDR3 protein reads CASGEWGGAYEQYF.

Worth noting for this clone: Genes here carry mouse names. The read is 1 residue too short to cover the CDR3 end, so that end is filled in from the germline J gene. This chain connects TRBV1 to TRBJ1-4, with TRBD1 matching over 9 bases. The junction had 5 bases not matched to a gene; V was cut back by 6 bases and J by 6 bases. This CDR3 has 14 amino acids. The germline CDR1 and CDR2 sequences are NSQYPW and LRSPGD (reference sequence). CDR3 bases read: TGCACCTGCAGGTCGACAGGGGGGGACGAAAGATTATTT. Residues: CTCRSTGGDERLF. The complete CDR3 sequence is CTCRSTGGDERLFF. The full variable domain, its missing parts supplied by reference TRBV1 and TRBJ1-4, is VTLLEQNPRWRLVPRGQAVNLRCILKNSQYPWMSWYQQDLQKQLQWLFTLRSPGDKEVKSLPGADYLATRVTDTELRLQVANMSQGRTLYCTCRSTGGDERLFFGHGTKLSVL.

In regard to this clone: Gene names and germline refer to mouse. The read finishes 1 residue shy of the CDR3 end, and the germline J gene is used to complete it. The chain employs TRBV13-2 and TRBJ2-2; TRBD1 agrees at 8 bases. With V trimmed by 0 bases and J by 2 bases, 3 bases remained unmatched. The CDR3 extends over 16 amino acids. Per the germline V gene, CDR1 is NNHNN and CDR2 is SYGAGS (reference sequence). The CDR3 is CASGDARTGNTGQLYF. Incomplete CDR3 DNA: TGTGCCAGCGGTGATGCCCGGACAGGGAACACCGGGCAGCTCTAC.

This clone was counted a few times. The gene names here belong to mouse. The CDR3 end lies 1 residue beyond the end of the read and is filled in from the germline J gene. The chain links TRBV13-1 to TRBJ2-7; 7 bases match TRBD1. J gave up 0 bases and V 3 bases, and 6 bases lay outside the gene matches. In germline, CDR1 is NSHNY, CDR2 SYGAGN. This CDR3 comprises 15 residues. The CDR3 bases that were read are TGTGCCAGCAGTGGTCCCGGGACAGCCTCCTATGAACAGTAC. Translation gives CASSGPGTASYEQY. From start to end, the CDR3 is CASSGPGTASYEQYF.

As for this clone: Here the gene names and germline are mouse. The read stops 1 residue short of the end of the CDR3; the missing end is completed from the germline J gene. Other DNA sequences of this sample code for an identical CDR3. This chain connects TRBV13-3 to TRBJ1-3; a possible D gene is TRBD1 (6 bases). Germline V lookup: CDR1 NNHDY, CDR2 SYVADS. V dropped 1 base and J dropped 4 bases, with 9 bases sitting between them. The length of the CDR3 is 14 residues. The CDR3: CASSDRGRGNTLYF. The CDR3 bases that were read are TGTGCCAGCAGTGATAGGGGGAGGGGAAATACGCTCTAT.